These 24 T cell receptor beta chains originate from one sample sequenced in a study of blood T cell repertoires in COVID-19. Produced via immunoSEQ multiplex PCR; TCRdb's table is partial and in-frame only. Here the sample spans roughly 60,000 clones, around 90% being singletons. Sequencing used peripheral blood. Receptors originate from a human donor in a cohort sampled during active COVID-19.

V gene TRBV3-1 (or the pseudogene TRBV3-2) combines with J gene TRBJ2-3, with 13 bases matching TRBD2. Germline values: CDR1 LGHDT, CDR2 YNNKEL (reference sequence). CDR3 size: 16 residues. V lost 1 base to trimming and J lost 4 bases; unmatched junction nucleotides: 2. CDR3 in DNA: TGTGCCAGCAGCCAAGGGACTAGCGGGAGTGCAGATACGCAGTATTTT. Protein sequence: CASSQGTSGSADTQYF.

V and J are TRBV3-1 (or the pseudogene TRBV3-2) and TRBJ1-3, with 8 bases aligning to TRBD1. The CDR3 consists of 15 residues. Germline V lookup: CDR1 LGHDT, CDR2 YNNKEL (reference sequence). V was pared by 4 bases and J by 0 bases, with 2 bases of the junction left unmatched. CDR3 loop: CASSPTGGSGNTIYF. DNA of the CDR3: TGTGCCAGCAGCCCAACAGGGGGCTCTGGAAACACCATATATTTT.

This chain uses TRBV6-5 with TRBJ1-5; possible D gene TRBD1, 6 bases. The germline V gene has CDR1 MNHEY and CDR2 SVGAGI. CDR3 length: 16 residues. V lost 4 bases and J 1 base, leaving 14 bases between the germline ends. The CDR3 reads CASSLGAWGSNQPQHF. CDR3 bases: TGTGCCAGCAGTTTGGGGGCTTGGGGGAGCAATCAGCCCCAGCATTTT.

This chain links TRBV19 with TRBJ1-4, with no clear D. V lost 0 bases, J lost 3 bases, and 17 bases lay in between. The CDR3 runs 18 residues. The germline CDR1 and CDR2 sequences are LNHDA and SQIVND (reference sequence). The CDR3 sequence is CASSIDRGSQPSNEKLFF. The CDR3 DNA sequence: TGTGCCAGTAGTATAGATCGGGGATCCCAGCCCTCTAATGAAAAACTGTTTTTT.

The genes are TRBV3-1 (or the pseudogene TRBV3-2) and TRBJ1-3; tentative D call: TRBD1 (6 bases). Trimming took 4 bases from V and 0 from J, leaving 10 bases between them. The germline V gene encodes CDR1 LGHDT and CDR2 YNNKEL (reference sequence). The CDR3 has 15 residues. As DNA, the CDR3 is TGTGCCAGCAGCCTACAGGGCTTCTCTGGAAACACCATATATTTT. This sequence encodes CASSLQGFSGNTIYF.

This clone was seen more than once but under ten times. V gene TRBV5-6 combines with J gene TRBJ2-1, with 8 nucleotides matching TRBD2. The V gene end was trimmed by 7 bases and the J gene end by 4 bases; junction bases not matched to a gene: 13. Germline V CDR1 and CDR2: SGHDT, YYEEEE. This CDR3 has 16 amino acids. CDR3 bases: TGTGCCAGCCGGACTACCAGCGGGGGCCGGTACAATGAGCAGTTCTTC. Protein product: CASRTTSGGRYNEQFF.

V gene TRBV7-2 combines with J gene TRBJ2-5, with D possibly matching TRBD2 (6 bases). Trimming cost V 6 bases and J 1 base, with 24 bases left between them. The CDR3 loop spans 18 amino acids. In germline, CDR1 is SGHTA, CDR2 FQGNSA. The DNA of the CDR3 is TGTGCCAGCAGATTACTCCCCGGAGCGGGTTCGAGCCAAGAGACCCAGTACTTC. Protein product: CASRLLPGAGSSQETQYF.

The gene calls are TRBV11-2 and TRBJ2-1, with D possibly TRBD2 on 7 matching bases. The germline V gene encodes CDR1 SGHAT and CDR2 FQNNGV. V was shortened by 9 bases and J by 6 bases, with 18 bases between the two germline ends. CDR3 length: 14 residues. As DNA, the CDR3 is TGTGCCAGTCGACCCCTTAGGGGGGGCAATGAGCAGTTCTTC. Translating gives CASRPLRGGNEQFF.

The chain recombines TRBV18 with TRBJ1-3, with 8 bases fitting TRBD1. Germline V gene sequence: CDR1 KGHSH, CDR2 LQKENI. With V trimmed by 3 bases and J by 0 bases, 4 bases remained unmatched. CDR3 size: 16 residues. CDR3 loop: CASSPRQGSSGNTIYF. The CDR3 DNA is TGTGCCAGCTCACCGAGACAGGGGAGCTCTGGAAACACCATATATTTT.

The chain recombines TRBV3-1 (or the pseudogene TRBV3-2) with TRBJ2-5; 8 nucleotides align to TRBD2. The CDR3 is made up of 16 amino acids. The germline V gene encodes CDR1 LGHDT and CDR2 YNNKEL (reference sequence). V lost 4 bases to trimming and J lost 1 base; unmatched junction nucleotides: 8. This chain's CDR3 is CASSRNRGTSQETQYF. CDR3 in DNA: TGTGCCAGCAGCCGAAACCGCGGGACTAGCCAAGAGACCCAGTACTTC.

This clone was observed a handful of times. This rearrangement joins TRBV3-1 (or the pseudogene TRBV3-2) to TRBJ1-2; D is unresolved. Germline values: CDR1 LGHDT, CDR2 YNNKEL (reference sequence). The V end lost 0 bases, the J end lost 7 bases, and 6 bases lay between the germline ends. The CDR3 extends over 12 amino acids. The CDR3: CASSQEGPGYTF. Here the CDR3 DNA reads TGTGCCAGCAGCCAAGAGGGCCCTGGCTACACCTTC.

The rearrangement links TRBV18 to TRBJ2-7; D might be TRBD2 (5 bases). Germline lookup yields CDR1 KGHSH and CDR2 LQKENI. This CDR3 is 13 amino acids long. V lost 3 bases to trimming and J lost 5 bases, with 11 bases between them. CDR3 nucleotide sequence: TGTGCCAGCTCACCCCTCTCGGGGAACGAGCAGTACTTC. Its translation: CASSPLSGNEQYF.

The rearrangement links TRBV7-3 to TRBJ2-1, with D possibly being TRBD2 (6 bases). CDR1 and CDR2 (germline): SGHTA, FQGTGA. The ends were cut back, 2 bases at V and 0 bases at J, with 8 bases in the middle. The CDR3 sequence is 15 residues long. The CDR3 bases are TGTGCCAGCAGCTTACGGGGGAGCTCCTACAATGAGCAGTTCTTC. Translating gives CASSLRGSSYNEQFF.

This chain links TRBV6-5 with TRBJ2-4; 10 bases agree with TRBD1. Germline V gives CDR1 MNHEY, CDR2 SVGAGI. The CDR3 length is 15 residues. Trimming cost V 5 bases and J 7 bases; bases outside gene matches: 8. The CDR3 DNA is TGTGCCAGCAGTCTCCGCTGGGACAGGGGCAACATTCAGTACTTC. The encoded protein is CASSLRWDRGNIQYF.

V usage is TRBV11-2 and J usage is TRBJ1-1; 8 bases map to TRBD1. The CDR3 loop spans 16 amino acids. The germline V gene has CDR1 SGHAT and CDR2 FQNNGV. Trimming took 1 base from V and 9 from J; bases not matched to a gene: 13. The CDR3 region has the DNA TGTGCCAGCAGCTTAGCGACATGGACAGGGTGGGACAAAGCTTTCTTT. Protein product: CASSLATWTGWDKAFF.

V usage is TRBV29-1 and J usage is TRBJ1-2; the match to TRBD1 covers 7 bases. This CDR3 spans 11 amino acids. The germline gives CDR1 SQVTM, CDR2 ANQGSEA. The CDR3 DNA sequence: TGCAGATCACAGGGGCGGTATGGCTACACCTTC. Its translation is CRSQGRYGYTF.

V usage is TRBV4-3 and J usage is TRBJ2-1, with D uncertain. V was cut by 2 bases and J by 6 bases, with 8 bases left in between. The germline CDR1 and CDR2 sequences are LGHNA and YSLEER. The CDR3 contains 13 residues. CDR3 DNA: TGCGCCAGCAGCCAAAGTAGTATCAATGAGCAGTTCTTC. Residues: CASSQSSINEQFF.

The DNA for the CDR3 is TGTGCCAGCAGCTTCAGGGGGATACACGGAGGTGAGCAGTTCTTC. It encodes CASSFRGIHGGEQFF. The rearrangement links TRBV7-9 to TRBJ2-1; TRBD1 matches at 7 bases. Germline CDR1 reads SEHNR; CDR2 reads FQNEAQ (reference sequence). The CDR3 has 15 residues. V was pared by 3 bases and J by 9 bases, with 11 bases of the junction left unmatched.

V gene TRBV25-1 combines with J gene TRBJ1-3; D unresolved. The CDR3 loop spans 17 amino acids. Trimming cost V 5 bases and J 3 bases, with 20 bases left between them. Germline V CDR1 and CDR2: MGHDK, SYGVNS. The CDR3 sequence: CASSNVFYSPYGNTIYF. CDR3 in DNA: TGTGCCAGCAGTAACGTCTTCTACAGCCCGTATGGAAACACCATATATTTT. The full variable domain, with the rest looked up from reference TRBV25-1 and TRBJ1-3, is EADIYQTPRYLVIGTGKKITLECSQTMGHDKMYWYQQDPGMELHLIHYSYGVNSTEKGDLSSESTVSRIRTEHFPLTLESARPSHTSQYLCASSNVFYSPYGNTIYFGEGSWLTVV.

The chain links TRBV27 to TRBJ2-3; 11 bases are a match to TRBD2. Germline lookup yields CDR1 MNHEY and CDR2 SMNVEV (reference sequence). The ends lost 10 bases at V and 1 base at J; junction bases unmatched: 7. The CDR3 is 15 amino acids. CDR3 sequence (DNA): TGTGCCACCCTTAGCGGGAGGGTTGGCACAGATACGCAGTATTTT. As protein: CATLSGRVGTDTQYF.

This clone came up once. This sequence joins TRBV27 and TRBJ2-7; D is uncertain. Germline V gene data show CDR1 as MNHEY and CDR2 as SMNVEV (reference sequence). This CDR3 region has 12 residues. V was trimmed by 4 bases and J by 4 bases, leaving 8 bases between them. The CDR3, as DNA: TGTGCCAGCAGTTCAAATTTTTACGAGCAGTACTTC. Its protein is CASSSNFYEQYF.

The chain joins TRBV7-8 to TRBJ2-1; TRBD2 aligns across 7 bases. This CDR3 region has 16 residues. Germline values: CDR1 SGHVS, CDR2 FQNEAQ. V shed 5 bases, J shed 1 base, and the junction held 8 bases outside the gene matches. The CDR3 spells CASSEWGGSSYNEQFF. The CDR3 nucleotides are TGTGCCAGCAGCGAGTGGGGCGGGAGTTCCTACAATGAGCAGTTCTTC.

This rearrangement joins TRBV5-1 to TRBJ2-3; no clear D gene. Trimming removed 4 bases from V and 0 bases from J, with 12 bases in between. Germline values: CDR1 SGHRS, CDR2 YFSETQ. The CDR3 totals 15 residues. CDR3 sequence (DNA): TGCGCCAGCAGCCTGGGCGCATTTAGCACAGATACGCAGTATTTT. It translates to CASSLGAFSTDTQYF.

The chain is built from TRBV27 and TRBJ1-5; 8 bases are a match to TRBD1. V lost 8 bases, J lost 2 bases, and 11 bases stayed unmatched. CDR1 and CDR2 from the germline V gene are MNHEY and SMNVEV (reference sequence). CDR3 length equals 16 residues. The CDR3 coding sequence is TGTGCCAGCCGATTTTCAGGGGGCATAGGCAATCAGCCCCAGCATTTT. Protein product: CASRFSGGIGNQPQHF.